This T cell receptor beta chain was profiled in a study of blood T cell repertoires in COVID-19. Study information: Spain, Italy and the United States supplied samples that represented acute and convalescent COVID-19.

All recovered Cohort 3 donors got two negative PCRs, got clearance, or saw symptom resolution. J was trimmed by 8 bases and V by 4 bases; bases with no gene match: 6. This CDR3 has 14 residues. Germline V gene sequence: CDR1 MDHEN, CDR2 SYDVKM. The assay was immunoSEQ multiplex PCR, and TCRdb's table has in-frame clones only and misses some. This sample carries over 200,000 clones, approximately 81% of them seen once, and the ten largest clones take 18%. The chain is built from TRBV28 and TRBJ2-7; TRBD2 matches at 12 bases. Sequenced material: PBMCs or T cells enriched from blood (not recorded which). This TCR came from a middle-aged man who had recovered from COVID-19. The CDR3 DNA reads TGTGCCAGCAGTTCTAGCGGGGGGGATAAACAGCAGTACTTC. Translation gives CASSSSGGDKQQYF.